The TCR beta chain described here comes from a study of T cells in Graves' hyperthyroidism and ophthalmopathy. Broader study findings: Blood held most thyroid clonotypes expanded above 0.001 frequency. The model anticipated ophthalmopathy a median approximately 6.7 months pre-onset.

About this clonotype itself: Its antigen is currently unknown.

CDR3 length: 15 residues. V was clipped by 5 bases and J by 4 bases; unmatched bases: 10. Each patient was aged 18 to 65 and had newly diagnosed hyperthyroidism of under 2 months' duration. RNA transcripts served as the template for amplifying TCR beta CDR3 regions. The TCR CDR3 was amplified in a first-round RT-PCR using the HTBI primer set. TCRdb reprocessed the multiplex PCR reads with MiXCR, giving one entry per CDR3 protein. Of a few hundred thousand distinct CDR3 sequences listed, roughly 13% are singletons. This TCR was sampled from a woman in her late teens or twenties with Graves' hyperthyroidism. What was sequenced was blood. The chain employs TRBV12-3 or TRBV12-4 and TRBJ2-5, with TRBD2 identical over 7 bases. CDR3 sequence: CASSLGEGGLETQYF. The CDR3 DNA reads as TGTGCCAGCAGTCTTGGGGAGGGAGGATTAGAGACCCAGTACTTC.